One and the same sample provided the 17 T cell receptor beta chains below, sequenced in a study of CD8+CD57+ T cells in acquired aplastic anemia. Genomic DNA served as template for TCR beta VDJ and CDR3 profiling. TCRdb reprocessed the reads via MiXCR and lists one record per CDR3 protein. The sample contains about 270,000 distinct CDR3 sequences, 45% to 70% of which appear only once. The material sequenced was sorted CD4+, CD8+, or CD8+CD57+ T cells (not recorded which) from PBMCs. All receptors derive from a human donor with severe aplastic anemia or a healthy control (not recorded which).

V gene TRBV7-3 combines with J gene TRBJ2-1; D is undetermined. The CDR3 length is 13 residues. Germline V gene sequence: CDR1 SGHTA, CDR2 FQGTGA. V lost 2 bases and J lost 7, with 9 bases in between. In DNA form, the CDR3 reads TGTGCCAGCAGCTTACTGGGCCCTAATGAGCAGTTCTTC. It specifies CASSLLGPNEQFF.

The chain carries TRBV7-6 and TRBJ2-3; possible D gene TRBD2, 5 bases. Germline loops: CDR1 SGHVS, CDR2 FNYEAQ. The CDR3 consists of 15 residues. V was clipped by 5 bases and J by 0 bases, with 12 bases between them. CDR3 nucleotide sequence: TGTGCCAGCAGCCGTGCGGGTGATAGCACAGATACGCAGTATTTT. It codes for CASSRAGDSTDTQYF.

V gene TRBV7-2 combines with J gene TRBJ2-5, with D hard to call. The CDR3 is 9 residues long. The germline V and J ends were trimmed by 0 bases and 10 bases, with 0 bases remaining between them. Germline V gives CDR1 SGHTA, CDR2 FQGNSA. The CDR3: CASSLAQYF. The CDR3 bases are TGTGCCAGCAGCTTAGCCCAGTACTTC.

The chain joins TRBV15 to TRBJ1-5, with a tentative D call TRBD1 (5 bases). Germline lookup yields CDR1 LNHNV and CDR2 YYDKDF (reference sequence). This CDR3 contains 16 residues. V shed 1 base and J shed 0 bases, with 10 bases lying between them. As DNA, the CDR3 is TGTGCCACCAGCAGAGGGGGCAGGGCTAGCAATCAGCCCCAGCATTTT. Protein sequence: CATSRGGRASNQPQHF.

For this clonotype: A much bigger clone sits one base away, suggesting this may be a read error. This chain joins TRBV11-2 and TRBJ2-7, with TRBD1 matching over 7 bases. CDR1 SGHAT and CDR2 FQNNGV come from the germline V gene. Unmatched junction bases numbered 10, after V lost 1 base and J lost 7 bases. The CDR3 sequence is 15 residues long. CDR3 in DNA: TGTGCCAGCAGCTTAGCACAGGGGAAGGGGTATGAGCAGTACTTC. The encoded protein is CASSLAQGKGYEQYF.

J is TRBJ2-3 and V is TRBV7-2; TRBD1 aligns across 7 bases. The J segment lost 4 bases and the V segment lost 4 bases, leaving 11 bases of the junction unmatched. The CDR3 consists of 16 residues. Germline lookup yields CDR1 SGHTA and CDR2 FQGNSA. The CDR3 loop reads CASSSRTGLAADTQYF. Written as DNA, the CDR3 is TGTGCCAGCAGCTCTCGGACAGGCCTCGCAGCAGATACGCAGTATTTT. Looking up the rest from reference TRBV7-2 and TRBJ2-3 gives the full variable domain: GAGVSQSPSNKVTEKGKDVELRCDPISGHTALYWYRQSLGQGLEFLIYFQGNSAPDKSGLPSDRFSAERTGGSVSTLTIQRTQQEDSAVYLCASSSRTGLAADTQYFGPGTRLTVL.

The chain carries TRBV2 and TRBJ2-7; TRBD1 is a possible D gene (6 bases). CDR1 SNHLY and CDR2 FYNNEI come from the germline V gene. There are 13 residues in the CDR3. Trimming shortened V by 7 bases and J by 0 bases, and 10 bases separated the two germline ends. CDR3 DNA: TGTGCCAGCAATGGACAGCCCTCCTACGAGCAGTACTTC. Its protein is CASNGQPSYEQYF. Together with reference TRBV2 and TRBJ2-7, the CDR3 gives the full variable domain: EPEVTQTPSHQVTQMGQEVILRCVPISNHLYFYWYRQILGQKVEFLVSFYNNEISEKSEIFDDQFSVERPDGSNFTLKIRSTKLEDSAMYFCASNGQPSYEQYFGPGTRLTVT.

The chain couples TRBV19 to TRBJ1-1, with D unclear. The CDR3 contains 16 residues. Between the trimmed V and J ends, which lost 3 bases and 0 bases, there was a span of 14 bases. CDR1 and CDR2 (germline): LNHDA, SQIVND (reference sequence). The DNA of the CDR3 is TGTGCCAGTAGTATCGTCTATAGCGCAATGAACACTGAAGCTTTCTTT. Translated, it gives CASSIVYSAMNTEAFF.

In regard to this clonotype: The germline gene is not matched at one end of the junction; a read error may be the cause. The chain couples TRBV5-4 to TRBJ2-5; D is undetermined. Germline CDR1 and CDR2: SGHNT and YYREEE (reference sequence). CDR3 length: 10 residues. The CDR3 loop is CASSPSLVDF. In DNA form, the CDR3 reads TGTGCCAGCAGCCCCTCCCTGGTTGACTTC.

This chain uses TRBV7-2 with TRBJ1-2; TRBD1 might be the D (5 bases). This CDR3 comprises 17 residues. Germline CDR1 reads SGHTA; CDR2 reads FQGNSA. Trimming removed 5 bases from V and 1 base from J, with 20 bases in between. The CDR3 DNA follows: TGTGCCAGCAGCGTACTAGCGGGGGGAGGAGATAACTATGGCTACACCTTC. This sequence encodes CASSVLAGGGDNYGYTF.

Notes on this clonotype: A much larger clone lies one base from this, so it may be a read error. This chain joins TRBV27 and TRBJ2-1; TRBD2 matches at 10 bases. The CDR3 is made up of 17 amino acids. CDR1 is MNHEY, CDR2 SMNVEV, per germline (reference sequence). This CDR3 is CASSSNRGLAAYNEQLF. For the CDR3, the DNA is TGTGCCAGCAGTTCCAACCGCGGACTAGCGGCCTACAATGAGCAGCTCTTC.

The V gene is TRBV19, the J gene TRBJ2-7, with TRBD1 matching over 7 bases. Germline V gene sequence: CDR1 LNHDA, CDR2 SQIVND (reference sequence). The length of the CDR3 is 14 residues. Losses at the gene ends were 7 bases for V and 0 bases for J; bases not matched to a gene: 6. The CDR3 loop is CASTAGTASYEQYF. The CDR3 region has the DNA TGTGCCAGTACTGCCGGGACAGCCTCCTACGAGCAGTACTTC.

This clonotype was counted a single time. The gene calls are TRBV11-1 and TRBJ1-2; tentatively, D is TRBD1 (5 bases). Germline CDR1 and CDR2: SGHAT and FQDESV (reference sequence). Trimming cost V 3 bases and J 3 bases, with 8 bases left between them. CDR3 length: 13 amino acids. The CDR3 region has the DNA TGTGCCAGCAGCTTTTCCAGGGACTATGGCTACACCTTC. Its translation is CASSFSRDYGYTF.

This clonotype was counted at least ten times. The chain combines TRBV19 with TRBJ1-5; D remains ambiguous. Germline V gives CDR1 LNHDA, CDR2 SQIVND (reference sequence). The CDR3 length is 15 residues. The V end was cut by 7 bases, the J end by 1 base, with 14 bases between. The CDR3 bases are TGTGCCAGTAAATTTTTTGAGGGCAGCAATCAGCCCCAGCATTTT. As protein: CASKFFEGSNQPQHF.

The DNA for the CDR3 is TGTGCCAGCAGCTTCGGGCGGGGGGGCCCAGAGACCCAGTACTTC. This sequence encodes CASSFGRGGPETQYF. The V call is TRBV7-9, the J call TRBJ2-5; 9 bases are shared with TRBD2. Germline lookup yields CDR1 SEHNR and CDR2 FQNEAQ (reference sequence). This CDR3 has 15 amino acids. Germline trimming cut 3 bases from V and 4 bases from J; bases unmatched to any gene: 6.

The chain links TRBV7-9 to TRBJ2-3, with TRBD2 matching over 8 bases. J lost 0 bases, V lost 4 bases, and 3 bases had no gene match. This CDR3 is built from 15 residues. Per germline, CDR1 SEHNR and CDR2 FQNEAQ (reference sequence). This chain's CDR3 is CASSYTSGSTDTQYF. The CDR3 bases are TGTGCCAGCAGCTACACTAGCGGAAGCACAGATACGCAGTATTTT.

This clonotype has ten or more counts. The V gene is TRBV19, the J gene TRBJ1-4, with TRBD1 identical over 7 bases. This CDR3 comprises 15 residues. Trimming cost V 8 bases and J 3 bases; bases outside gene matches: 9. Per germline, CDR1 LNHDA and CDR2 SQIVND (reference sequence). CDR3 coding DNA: TGTGCCAGTTCTATTCGACAGGGCGCTAATGAAAAACTGTTTTTT. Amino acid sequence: CASSIRQGANEKLFF.